These 14 T cell receptor beta chains originate from one sample sequenced in a study of Ad26.COV2.S vaccination and SARS-CoV-2 variants. TCRdb's table, derived via immunoSEQ multiplex PCR, lists solely in-frame clones and lacks some. The sample carries around 300,000 clones, approximately 90% recorded once. Noted treatment: 15 to 20 received Ad26.COV2.S at low or high dose, single or two shots; about 5 received placebo; per-sample allocation not given. Collection of the samples took place on day 63 after the first injection of vaccine or placebo. The source was peripheral blood, collected in a trial of Ad26.COV2.S vaccine versus placebo. The origin of the receptors is a person aged 18-60 years who received the Ad26.COV2.S COVID-19 vaccine or a placebo.

The chain links TRBV7-9 to TRBJ1-2; possibly TRBD1 for D (5 bases). The CDR3 sequence is 17 residues long. The germline gives CDR1 SEHNR, CDR2 FQNEAQ (reference sequence). V was shortened by 2 bases and J by 2 bases, with 18 bases between the two germline ends. The CDR3 DNA reads as TGTGCCAGCAGCTTAACGTATCAGGGACGGAGAAACTATGGCTACACCTTC. Protein: CASSLTYQGRRNYGYTF.

The chain combines TRBV6-2 or TRBV6-3 with TRBJ1-1, with 12 bases aligning to TRBD1. Per germline, CDR1 MNHEY and CDR2 SVGEGT. V shed 6 bases and J 7 bases; nucleotides not matched to a gene: 9. CDR3 length equals 15 residues. CDR3 coding DNA: TGTGCCAGCAGCCTACCGGGACAGGGGGCTGTTGAAGCTTTCTTT. Translated: CASSLPGQGAVEAFF.

This clone was detected only once. This sequence joins TRBV27 and TRBJ1-1; D is unclear. V lost 3 bases and J lost 4, with 9 bases in between. CDR3 length equals 13 residues. Per germline, CDR1 MNHEY and CDR2 SMNVEV (reference sequence). The CDR3 sequence is CASSFKGATEAFF. As DNA, the CDR3 is TGTGCCAGCAGTTTCAAGGGAGCCACTGAAGCTTTCTTT.

The CDR3 bases are TGCGCCAGCAGCTTGGGCTCCTCCGATACGCAGTATTTT. It specifies CASSLGSSDTQYF. V usage is TRBV5-1 and J usage is TRBJ2-3; D gene uncertain. Germline V gene lookup returns CDR1 SGHRS and CDR2 YFSETQ. The CDR3 consists of 13 residues. The germline V and J ends were trimmed by 0 bases and 6 bases, with 8 bases remaining between them.

The chain employs TRBV19 and TRBJ1-5; no clear D. The CDR3 is made up of 15 amino acids. Germline CDR1 reads LNHDA; CDR2 reads SQIVND (reference sequence). V was shortened by 3 bases and J by 3 bases, with 12 bases between the two germline ends. The CDR3 protein is CASSISWELNQPQHF. The CDR3 bases are TGTGCCAGTAGTATCTCGTGGGAACTCAATCAGCCCCAGCATTTT.

A word on this clone: This sample includes further DNA sequences coding for the same CDR3. The chain employs TRBV5-1 and TRBJ1-5, with 7 bases that match TRBD1. Trimming at V came to 3 bases and at J to 4 bases, leaving 1 base not matched to a gene. Germline assignment: CDR1 SGHRS and CDR2 YFSETQ. The CDR3 contains 13 residues. CDR3 DNA: TGCGCCAGCAGCTGGACAGGTAATCAGCCCCAGCATTTT. Translated: CASSWTGNQPQHF.

The chain couples TRBV27 to TRBJ2-4; TRBD1 matches 9 bases. Unmatched junction bases numbered 19, after V lost 2 bases and J lost 8 bases. CDR1 and CDR2 (germline): MNHEY, SMNVEV (reference sequence). The CDR3 contains 19 residues. The CDR3 DNA reads as TGTGCCAGCAGTTTACGATCTCCTAGGACAGGGGCCCTCAGGGACATTCAGTACTTC. It codes for CASSLRSPRTGALRDIQYF.

The rearrangement links TRBV7-2 to TRBJ2-7; D perhaps matches TRBD1 (5 bases). This CDR3 is built from 13 residues. The germline V and J ends were trimmed by 4 bases and 7 bases, with 14 bases remaining between them. Germline CDR1 reads SGHTA; CDR2 reads FQGNSA. The CDR3 coding sequence is TGTGCCAGCAGCTCGTCACAGGAATCGGAGCAGTACTTC. It yields the protein CASSSSQESEQYF.

V usage is TRBV9 and J usage is TRBJ1-4; 7 bases map to TRBD1. Germline V gene sequence: CDR1 SGDLS, CDR2 YYNGEE. V lost 0 bases to trimming and J lost 11 bases; unmatched junction nucleotides: 4. This CDR3 has 13 amino acids. In DNA, the CDR3 is TGTGCCAGCAGCGTAGAGGACAGGTCTAAACTGTTTTTT. It encodes CASSVEDRSKLFF.

The rearrangement uses TRBV10-1 and TRBJ2-3, with D possibly being TRBD2 (5 bases). The CDR3 consists of 14 residues. V lost 0 bases to trimming and J lost 5 bases, with 9 bases between them. Per the germline V gene, CDR1 is WNHNN and CDR2 is SYGVQD (reference sequence). This CDR3 is CASSESGRGDTQYF. The CDR3 bases are TGCGCCAGCAGTGAGTCAGGACGGGGAGATACGCAGTATTTT.

The chain couples TRBV27 to TRBJ2-7; D possibly corresponds to TRBD1 (5 bases). CDR1 MNHEY and CDR2 SMNVEV come from the germline V gene (reference sequence). This CDR3 comprises 14 residues. V was clipped by 3 bases and J by 2 bases, with 11 bases between them. CDR3 sequence (DNA): TGTGCCAGCAGTTTTTCCATACAGGCCTACGAGCAGTACTTC. Protein product: CASSFSIQAYEQYF.

This chain connects TRBV27 to TRBJ2-2; D perhaps matches TRBD2 (6 bases). CDR3 size: 13 residues. Trimming left V 3 bases short and J 6 bases short, with 8 bases between. Germline lookup yields CDR1 MNHEY and CDR2 SMNVEV (reference sequence). This CDR3 reads CASSFGGSGELFF. The DNA for the CDR3 is TGTGCCAGCAGTTTCGGGGGTTCCGGGGAGCTGTTTTTT.

The J gene is TRBJ2-1, the V gene TRBV5-1; D perhaps matches TRBD2 (7 bases). Germline CDR1 SGHRS, CDR2 YFSETQ. Trimming took 3 bases from V and 7 from J, leaving 14 bases between them. This CDR3 is 14 amino acids long. Here the CDR3 reads CASSSGGQSNEQFF. CDR3 sequence (DNA): TGCGCCAGCAGCTCGGGAGGACAGTCGAATGAGCAGTTCTTC.

This clone has a single count. The chain joins TRBV5-1 to TRBJ2-1; no firm D call. Per germline, CDR1 SGHRS and CDR2 YFSETQ. The CDR3 runs to 15 residues. Trimming pared 0 bases from V and 2 bases from J, leaving 9 bases between. In nucleotides, the CDR3 is TGCGCCAGCAGCTTGGACGGTACTGCCTACAATGAGCAGTTCTTC. Its translation: CASSLDGTAYNEQFF.